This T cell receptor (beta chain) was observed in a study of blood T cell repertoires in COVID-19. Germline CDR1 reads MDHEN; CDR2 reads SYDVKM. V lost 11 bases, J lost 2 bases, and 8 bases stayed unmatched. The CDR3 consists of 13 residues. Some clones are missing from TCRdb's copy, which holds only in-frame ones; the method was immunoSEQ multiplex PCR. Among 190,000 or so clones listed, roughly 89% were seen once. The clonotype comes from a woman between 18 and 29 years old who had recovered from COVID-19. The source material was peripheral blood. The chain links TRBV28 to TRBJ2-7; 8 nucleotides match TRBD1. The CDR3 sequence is CAGRAGGAYEQYF. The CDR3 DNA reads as TGTGCCGGGCGGGCAGGGGGCGCCTACGAGCAGTACTTC.